The entry below gives a single T cell receptor (beta chain) sequence along with its context. Depth targeted 1 in 200,000 to 1 in 1 million T cells, averaging approximately 10x coverage per clonotype. This table comes from immunoSEQ multiplex PCR, and its TCRdb copy is limited to in-frame clones, with some not included. The profile covers about 140,000 clones, with 70% to 80% appearing a single time and under 35% taken by the ten largest. These data come from a study of cytotoxic CD8 clonotypes in ibrutinib-treated CLL. Trimming pared 7 bases from V and 7 bases from J, leaving 19 bases between. The germline V gene encodes CDR1 MNHEY and CDR2 SVGAGI. The CDR3 totals 14 residues.

The rearrangement links TRBV6-5 to TRBJ1-2; weak D call: TRBD1 (6 bases). The TCR sequence derives from a human donor with chronic lymphocytic leukemia. This material consisted of PBMCs, taken after 12 months of ibrutinib treatment. The CDR3 region has the DNA TGTGCCAGCACCTCGATTGTCGGGGGCTCTGGCTACACCTTC. It yields the protein CASTSIVGGSGYTF.